The present TCR beta chain was sequenced within a study of identical twins. cDNA molecules carried unique molecular identifiers, and template switching added a universal primer site. TCRdb called the 5' RACE reads again in MiXCR, with one record for every CDR3 protein. The sample carries about 720,000 distinct CDR3 sequences, about 20% recorded once. Deletions cut 8 bases from V and 2 bases from J, with 24 bases between. The length of the CDR3 is 17 residues. These same records also appear under a second study, on T cells expressing NK-cell markers. That source reports: Sorted T-cell subsets CD3+CD56+NKG2C+, CD3+CD56+NKG2C- and CD3+CD56-NKG2C+ were TCR beta-sequenced. One observes that, in several donors, these clonotypes were also the leading ones within the CD3+CD56-NKG2C+ fraction. Whether expanded NKG2C+ T cell clones were HCMV-specific remained unclear.

This chain links TRBV12-3 or TRBV12-4 with TRBJ2-5; tentative D call: TRBD2 (6 bases). Material: PBMCs. The receptor was derived from a woman under 30 in good health. CDR3 protein: CASFRGGPSGYQETQYF. The DNA for the CDR3 is TGTGCCAGCTTCCGCGGAGGGCCCAGCGGGTATCAAGAGACCCAGTACTTC.